The source of this T cell receptor (beta chain) is a study of tumor-infiltrating lymphocytes in primary liver carcinoma. About this clonotype itself: Its antigen remains unidentified.

Germline DNA was also extracted, with blood RNA taken from unsorted whole blood. The patients, who had chronic HBV infection, were treatment-naive (untreated). V lost 4 bases, J lost 11 bases, and 22 bases lay in between. The CDR3 spans 16 residues. Germline V gene lookup returns CDR1 SGHDT and CDR2 YYEEEE. Total RNA amounting to roughly 450 ng was the source from which TCR beta cDNA was made with a constant-region primer. Libraries covering TCR beta were generated through three nested multiplex PCR rounds (using a slightly modified ARM-PCR). A C-beta reverse primer and TRBV1-TRBV30 forward primers served in each of the first two PCR rounds, at ten to eleven cycles apiece. TCRdb re-derived calls from the multiplex PCR reads in MiXCR, one entry per CDR3 protein. The data contain approximately 310,000 distinct CDR3 sequences, 65% of them singletons. Study-level findings and limits: The 250 largest clones made up significantly more of tumor than blood repertoires (p = 0.039).

Sequencing was carried out using peripheral blood. The J gene is TRBJ1-6, the V gene TRBV5-6; D remains ambiguous. This clonotype originated in a man aged 35 to 55 with primary liver carcinoma and hepatitis B virus infection. The CDR3 coding sequence is TGTGCCAGCAGCCTTGATAAAGGGCTGAACGGTACACCCCTCCACTTT. It translates to CASSLDKGLNGTPLHF.